The 9 T cell receptor beta chains in this list originate from one sample, sequenced in a study of regulatory T cells in long-lasting Graves disease. The TCR beta library used iRepertoire HTBI primers with Arm-PCR amplification of CDR3. TCRdb re-called the multiplex PCR reads with MiXCR, one entry per CDR3 protein. Among about 660,000 distinct CDR3 sequences listed, 30% were seen once. Documented time point: persistent/refractory GD, antithyroid drugs over 5 years with positive TRAb. PBMCs were the source of the RNA used for TCR sequencing. Sequencing used peripheral blood mononuclear cells (PBMCs), obtained when the disease was refractory, from a patient treated with antithyroid drugs. The origin of the receptors is a female donor with Graves disease.

V and J are TRBV5-8 and TRBJ1-6; D unresolved. Trimming shortened V by 2 bases and J by 7 bases, and 13 bases separated the two germline ends. This CDR3 spans 15 amino acids. The germline CDR1 and CDR2 sequences are SGHTS and YDEGEE. In nucleotides, the CDR3 is TGTGCCAGCAGCTTTGGCCGGGCGAAAAATTCACCCCTCCACTTT. The encoded protein is CASSFGRAKNSPLHF. Combining the CDR3 with reference TRBV5-8 and TRBJ1-6 gives the whole variable domain EAGVTQSPTHLIKTRGQQATLRCSPISGHTSVYWYQQALGLGLQFLLWYDEGEERNRGNFPPRFSGRQFPNYSSELNVNALELEDSALYLCASSFGRAKNSPLHFGNGTRLTVT.

This chain uses TRBV20-1 with TRBJ2-7; D might be TRBD2 (6 bases). V lost 3 bases, J lost 4 bases, and 13 bases lay in between. CDR3 length: 13 residues. Germline V gene sequence: CDR1 DFQATT, CDR2 SNEGSKA (reference sequence). CDR3 DNA: TGCAGTGCTAGCACTAGCTCCAGGTACGAGCAGTACTTC. It translates to CSASTSSRYEQYF.

This clonotype came up many times. The V gene is TRBV2, the J gene TRBJ1-4, with a possible D match to TRBD1 (5 bases). Germline V gene lookup returns CDR1 SNHLY and CDR2 FYNNEI. The CDR3 is 13 residues long. Trimming removed 7 bases from V and 5 bases from J, with 11 bases in between. The CDR3 protein is CASNTGRNEKLFF. The CDR3 DNA is TGTGCCAGCAACACGGGGCGAAATGAAAAACTGTTTTTT.

This clonotype was counted between two and nine times. This chain joins TRBV12-3 or TRBV12-4 and TRBJ2-2, with TRBD2 matching over 10 bases. The CDR3 is made up of 15 amino acids. With 6 bases clipped from V and 4 bases from J, the junction kept 5 bases outside the gene matches. The DNA for the CDR3 is TGTGCCAGCAGCAAAAGCGGGAGGGCCACCGGGGAGCTGTTTTTT. Protein: CASSKSGRATGELFF.

Worth noting for this clonotype: At one end, the junction sequence differs from germline, possibly due to a read error. The genes are TRBV2 and TRBJ1-6; D gene uncertain. Germline V gene sequence: CDR1 SNHLY, CDR2 FYNNEI. CDR3 size: 12 residues. CDR3 in DNA: TGTGCCAGCAGTGACCCCAATTCACCCCACCACTTT. This encodes CASSDPNSPHHF. Full variable domain (rest looked up from reference TRBV2 and TRBJ1-6): EPEVTQTPSHQVTQMGQEVILRCVPISNHLYFYWYRQILGQKVEFLVSFYNNEISEKSEIFDDQFSVERPDGSNFTLKIRSTKLEDSAMYFCASSDPNSPHHFGNGTRLTVT.

A few counts support this clonotype. V is TRBV3-1 and J is TRBJ2-7; weak D call: TRBD2 (6 bases). CDR1 LGHDT and CDR2 YNNKEL come from the germline V gene (reference sequence). V was shortened by 3 bases and J by 1 base, with 10 bases between the two germline ends. The CDR3 runs 14 residues. The CDR3 sequence: CASSHGSGSYEQYF. The CDR3 coding sequence is TGTGCCAGCAGCCACGGGAGCGGGTCCTACGAGCAGTACTTC.

The chain recombines TRBV29-1 with TRBJ1-1; TRBD1 aligns across 9 bases. V dropped 0 bases and J dropped 7; count of bases not matched to a gene: 6. Germline values: CDR1 SQVTM, CDR2 ANQGSEA. The CDR3 spans 14 residues. CDR3 loop: CSVEDHRDRVEAFF. The DNA for the CDR3 is TGCAGCGTTGAAGATCACCGGGACAGGGTTGAAGCTTTCTTT.

This clonotype turned up a few times. The chain couples TRBV11-1 to TRBJ2-5; 9 bases map to TRBD1. V shed 4 bases and J 5 bases; nucleotides not matched to a gene: 8. Germline CDR1 SGHAT, CDR2 FQDESV (reference sequence). The CDR3 is made up of 15 amino acids. The CDR3 sequence is CASSSRTGEVETQYF. CDR3 bases: TGTGCCAGCAGCTCCCGGACAGGGGAAGTGGAGACCCAGTACTTC.

In the case of this clonotype: Likely a read error: the CDR3 ends without its conserved phenylalanine or tryptophan. The rearrangement joins TRBV7-9 to TRBJ2-7, with 9 bases that match TRBD1. CDR1 is SEHNR and CDR2 is FQNEAQ in the germline V gene (reference sequence). The CDR3 extends over 15 amino acids. Trimming removed 0 bases from V and 6 bases from J; junction bases left unmatched: 6. CDR3 bases: TGTGCCAGCAGCTTAGCGGGGGACAGGGCAGGCGAGCAGTACCTC. Protein: CASSLAGDRAGEQYL.